The T cell receptor (beta chain) described here comes from a study of radiation and T cells in renal cell carcinoma. At the level of the study: Nephrectomy followed 15 Gy stereotactic body radiation by 4 weeks.

Points from the study as a whole: Top tumor clonotypes rose in blood 2 weeks post-radiation, then contracted.

In regard to this clone: Its cognate antigen is unknown.

Produced via immunoSEQ multiplex PCR; TCRdb's table is partial and in-frame only. In the table there are 120,000 to 150,000 clones, around four fifths of which are singletons. The J segment lost 6 bases and the V segment lost 3 bases, leaving 6 bases of the junction unmatched. Germline V gives CDR1 SGDLS, CDR2 YYNGEE. This CDR3 has 13 residues. Specified time point: baseline pretreatment blood. Treatment here: 15 Gy SBRT to primary tumor, nephrectomy 4 weeks later. Radiation-treated patients gave blood at baseline, week 2 and week 4. This chain joins TRBV9 and TRBJ2-7; 7 bases line up with TRBD1. This receptor was identified in a woman in her forties or fifties with renal cell carcinoma. Sequenced material: blood, taken from a patient whose treatment included radiotherapy and nephrectomy. CDR3 amino acids: CASSDRGGSEQYF. CDR3 coding DNA: TGTGCCAGCAGCGACAGGGGTGGCAGCGAGCAGTACTTC.